This TCR beta chain emerged from a study of response to subunit inactivated influenza vaccine. Points from the study as a whole: Few additional T cells are recruited per seasonal influenza vaccination, authors suggested.

In the case of this clonotype: What it recognizes is unknown.

CDR3 size: 16 residues. V lost 4 bases and J lost 2, with 18 bases in between. The germline V gene encodes CDR1 SGHRS and CDR2 YFSETQ. TCRdb processed the RT-PCR reads anew with MiXCR; each CDR3 protein has one entry. The table includes about 620,000 distinct CDR3 sequences, roughly 12% detected once. This clonotype was sampled from a man aged 50-60 years who received an inactivated influenza vaccine. The J gene is TRBJ1-1, the V gene TRBV5-1; D is perhaps TRBD1 (5 bases). Sequences were derived from PBMCs from blood, sampled on the day of vaccination. CDR3 coding DNA: TGCGCCAGCAGCCCGAACAGGAACTCCGTTAACACTGAAGCTTTCTTT. It yields the protein CASSPNRNSVNTEAFF.